At least ten counts were recorded for the clone carrying this TCR beta chain. Antigen specificity is unknown. This sample was included in a study of regulatory T cells in long-lasting Graves disease. Overall study results and limits: Persistent disease favored TRBV28, TRBJ1-2 and TRBJ2-5.

Time point given: persistent/refractory GD, antithyroid drugs over 5 years with positive TRAb. The TCR library was made from RNA extracted from PBMCs. Recruitment took place at an endocrinology department in Xi'an, China. V was cut by 3 bases and J by 0 bases, with 8 bases left in between. This CDR3 contains 14 residues. The TCR beta library used iRepertoire HTBI primers with Arm-PCR amplification of CDR3. A single record per CDR3 protein comes from TCRdb applying MiXCR to the multiplex PCR reads. Of 650,000 to 850,000 distinct CDR3 sequences in the sample, around 30% are singletons; the top ten hold around 40%.

The TCR sequence derives from a female donor with Graves disease. The source material was peripheral blood mononuclear cells (PBMCs), sampled when the disease was refractory, from a patient treated with antithyroid drugs. The chain is built from TRBV12-3 or TRBV12-4 and TRBJ1-2; D uncertain. CDR3 bases: TGTGCCAGCAGTTTGGACGATCCTAACTATGGCTACACCTTC. Translating it yields CASSLDDPNYGYTF.